Shown below are 26 T cell receptor beta chains from a single sample sequenced in a study of T cell repertoires in cytomegalovirus infection. TCRdb reprocessed the reads with MiXCR, giving one entry per CDR3 protein. The sample holds about 330,000 distinct CDR3 sequences, 9.5% seen once. The specimen sequenced was PBMCs. The receptors stem from a human donor in good health (CMV status not recorded). Some clones in this sample may be carry-over from other donors' samples.

This clonotype was seen more than once but under ten times. J is TRBJ2-2 and V is TRBV20-1, with D possibly TRBD1 on 6 matching bases. Germline V lookup: CDR1 DFQATT, CDR2 SNEGSKA (reference sequence). The CDR3 is 20 residues long. The V end was cut by 0 bases, the J end by 4 bases, with 27 bases between. The CDR3 is CSAREKPGQVSLDGTGELFF. CDR3 in DNA: TGCAGTGCTAGAGAGAAGCCGGGACAAGTTTCTCTGGACGGCACCGGGGAGCTGTTTTTT.

This clonotype appeared a few times. The rearrangement uses TRBV20-1 and TRBJ1-1; D possibly corresponds to TRBD1 (6 bases). This CDR3 is built from 16 residues. Germline-derived CDR1 and CDR2 are DFQATT and SNEGSKA (reference sequence). V lost 0 bases and J 5 bases, leaving 19 bases between the germline ends. The chain's CDR3 is CSARDWRRTEGTEAFF. In DNA, the CDR3 is TGCAGTGCTAGAGATTGGAGGAGGACAGAAGGAACTGAAGCTTTCTTT.

This sequence joins TRBV28 and TRBJ2-7; D perhaps matches TRBD2 (6 bases). The CDR3 has 14 residues. Trimming removed 6 bases from V and 3 bases from J, with 15 bases in between. Germline loops: CDR1 MDHEN, CDR2 SYDVKM. The CDR3 here is CASRSGLANYEQYF. In DNA form, the CDR3 reads TGTGCCAGCAGGTCAGGTCTAGCGAACTACGAGCAGTACTTC.

This clonotype appeared many times. CDR3: CASSFGQAWDNSPLHF. The CDR3 nucleotides read TGTGCCAGCAGTTTCGGGCAAGCTTGGGATAATTCACCCCTCCACTTT. The chain joins TRBV12-3 or TRBV12-4 to TRBJ1-6; D call uncertain. The V end lost 3 bases, the J end lost 5 bases, and 14 bases lay between the germline ends. The length of the CDR3 is 16 residues.

This clonotype was found many times. V is TRBV4-1 and J is TRBJ2-6, with 8 positions matching TRBD2. The CDR3 has 20 amino acids. The germline V gene has CDR1 MGHRA and CDR2 YSYEKL. Unmatched junction bases numbered 11, after V lost 0 bases and J lost 1 base. The CDR3 loop is CASSQDNGSGSRSGANVLTF. In DNA form, the CDR3 reads TGCGCCAGCAGCCAAGATAACGGAAGCGGGAGTAGGTCTGGGGCCAACGTCCTGACTTTC.

J is TRBJ1-5 and V is TRBV27; 8 positions match TRBD1. V lost 9 bases, J lost 6 bases, and 13 bases stayed unmatched. This CDR3 is 15 amino acids long. Germline V gene lookup returns CDR1 MNHEY and CDR2 SMNVEV (reference sequence). The CDR3 spells CARNPTGVYVQPQHF. Written as DNA, the CDR3 is TGTGCCAGAAACCCGACAGGGGTGTATGTTCAGCCCCAGCATTTT.

The rearrangement joins TRBV27 to TRBJ1-1; D is unresolved. The CDR3 has 14 amino acids. Germline V gene lookup returns CDR1 MNHEY and CDR2 SMNVEV (reference sequence). V lost 0 bases and J lost 2, with 7 bases in between. The CDR3 here is CASSLSYGNTEAFF. Here the CDR3 DNA reads TGTGCCAGCAGTTTATCGTACGGAAACACTGAAGCTTTCTTT.

This clonotype has more than one count but fewer than ten. This sequence joins TRBV27 and TRBJ2-7, with a weak D call TRBD1 (6 bases). V shed 8 bases and J shed 0 bases, with 14 bases lying between them. CDR3 length: 14 residues. Germline V gives CDR1 MNHEY, CDR2 SMNVEV (reference sequence). CDR3: CASRQGYLSYEQYF. CDR3 sequence (DNA): TGTGCCAGCCGTCAGGGGTATCTCTCCTACGAGCAGTACTTC.

This clonotype appeared many times. V and J are TRBV7-2 and TRBJ1-1; tentatively, D is TRBD1 (5 bases). The germline CDR1 and CDR2 sequences are SGHTA and FQGNSA. The germline V and J ends were trimmed by 2 bases and 1 base, with 26 bases remaining between them. This CDR3 has 20 amino acids. The CDR3 protein is CASSLYLPSGWNTKNTEAFF. Written as DNA, the CDR3 is TGTGCCAGCAGCTTATACCTCCCCTCAGGGTGGAATACCAAGAACACTGAAGCTTTCTTT.

This clonotype was observed at least ten times. The rearrangement links TRBV12-3 or TRBV12-4 to TRBJ1-1; TRBD1 matches at 10 bases. V lost 5 bases, J lost 3 bases, and 6 bases stayed unmatched. This CDR3 has 15 amino acids. DNA for the CDR3: TGTGCCAGCAGTCGCTCCGGGACAGGGGACACTGAAGCTTTCTTT. This codes for CASSRSGTGDTEAFF.

On this clonotype itself: It may be a read error: a sequence one base away is much more abundant. This chain uses TRBV7-2 with TRBJ2-5, with D perhaps TRBD1 or TRBD2 (5 bases each). CDR1 and CDR2 from the germline V gene are SGHTA and FQGNSA. This CDR3 is built from 15 residues. Trimming cost V 5 bases and J 5 bases, with 18 bases left between them. The CDR3 region is CASSRGGGSEETQYF. CDR3 nucleotides: TGTGCCAGCAGCCGAGGTGGGGGTTCTGAGGAGACCCAGTACTTC.

This clonotype was seen more than once but under ten times. The chain recombines TRBV12-3 or TRBV12-4 with TRBJ2-1, with 7 bases aligning to TRBD2. J lost 8 bases, V lost 5 bases, and 6 bases had no gene match. The CDR3 loop spans 13 amino acids. CDR3 sequence: CASSPILADEQFF. The CDR3 nucleotides are TGTGCCAGCAGTCCCATTCTAGCGGATGAGCAGTTCTTC.

This clonotype was counted ten times or more. The genes are TRBV6-2 or TRBV6-3 and TRBJ2-7; 9 positions match TRBD1. J was trimmed by 3 bases and V by 0 bases; bases with no gene match: 9. The CDR3 contains 17 residues. From germline, CDR1 is MNHEY and CDR2 SVGEGT. CDR3 amino acids: CASSYSSTLGQGYEQYF. The CDR3 DNA reads TGTGCCAGCAGTTACTCGAGTACGTTGGGACAGGGCTACGAGCAGTACTTC.

This clonotype was observed many times. The rearrangement joins TRBV28 to TRBJ2-1, with 9 nucleotides matching TRBD2. The CDR3 is made up of 15 amino acids. From germline, CDR1 is MDHEN and CDR2 SYDVKM. Germline trimming cut 5 bases from V and 7 bases from J; bases unmatched to any gene: 9. The CDR3 loop is CASSAPSGKGNEQFF. CDR3 DNA sequence: TGTGCCAGCAGTGCCCCTAGCGGGAAGGGGAATGAGCAGTTCTTC.

This clonotype appeared a few times. The chain carries TRBV19 and TRBJ2-3; 14 nucleotides agree with TRBD2. Germline CDR1 and CDR2: LNHDA and SQIVND (reference sequence). J gave up 0 bases and V 5 bases, and 7 bases lay outside the gene matches. The CDR3 extends over 18 amino acids. CDR3 loop: CASSPLGLAGASTDTQYF. The CDR3, as DNA: TGTGCCAGTAGTCCCTTGGGACTAGCGGGAGCTAGCACAGATACGCAGTATTTT.

The chain couples TRBV7-9 to TRBJ2-7, with 8 bases aligning to TRBD1. CDR3 length: 14 residues. Germline CDR1 reads SEHNR; CDR2 reads FQNEAQ (reference sequence). J was trimmed by 0 bases and V by 6 bases; bases with no gene match: 4. The CDR3 region is CASRLGQDSYEQYF. Written as DNA, the CDR3 is TGTGCCAGCAGACTGGGACAGGACTCCTACGAGCAGTACTTC. The whole variable domain, remainder taken from reference TRBV7-9 and TRBJ2-7, is DTGVSQNPRHKITKRGQNVTFRCDPISEHNRLYWYRQTLGQGPEFLTYFQNEAQLEKSRLLSDRFSAERPKGSFSTLEIQRTEQGDSAMYLCASRLGQDSYEQYFGPGTRLTVT.

This clonotype was found many times. V gene TRBV7-8 combines with J gene TRBJ2-2; D may be TRBD1 or TRBD2 (5 bases each). This CDR3 is 15 amino acids long. V was shortened by 5 bases and J by 4 bases, with 14 bases between the two germline ends. The germline CDR1 and CDR2 sequences are SGHVS and FQNEAQ. The CDR3 sequence is CASSQQRGPTGELFF. CDR3 DNA sequence: TGTGCCAGCAGCCAGCAGAGGGGTCCCACCGGGGAGCTGTTTTTT. Filled out from reference TRBV7-8 and TRBJ2-2, the complete variable domain reads GAGVSQSPRYKVAKRGQDVALRCDPISGHVSLFWYQQALGQGPEFLTYFQNEAQLDKSGLPSDRFFAERPEGSVSTLKIQRTQQEDSAVYLCASSQQRGPTGELFFGEGSRLTVL.

This clonotype showed up just a few times. V is TRBV28 and J is TRBJ2-1, with D possibly TRBD2 on 5 matching bases. CDR1 and CDR2 from the germline V gene are MDHEN and SYDVKM. Deletions cut 5 bases from V and 6 bases from J, with 20 bases between. CDR3 length equals 16 residues. The CDR3 DNA is TGTGCCAGCAGTACCCCCGGGTTTGGCCGGGGCAATGAGCAGTTCTTC. Residues: CASSTPGFGRGNEQFF.

The chain uses TRBV7-2 and TRBJ2-1, with 9 bases lining up with TRBD2. Trimming at V came to 5 bases and at J to 11 bases, leaving 16 bases not matched to a gene. Germline CDR1 SGHTA, CDR2 FQGNSA. This CDR3 region has 16 residues. CDR3 nucleotides: TGTGCCAGCAGCCGGGACGGGCGGGGGGGCCAAACTCAGCAGTTCTTC. It yields the protein CASSRDGRGGQTQQFF.

The chain combines TRBV20-1 with TRBJ2-5; 7 bases are a match to TRBD1. The CDR3 is made up of 13 amino acids. Germline CDR1 is DFQATT and CDR2 is SNEGSKA (reference sequence). Trimming took 1 base from V and 4 from J; bases not matched to a gene: 3. CDR3 amino acids: CSARVAGGETQYF. In nucleotides, the CDR3 is TGCAGTGCTAGAGTGGCAGGGGGAGAGACCCAGTACTTC.

This clonotype appeared many times. V and J are TRBV7-9 and TRBJ2-1; 8 bases map to TRBD1. The V segment lost 1 base and the J segment 4 bases; nucleotides outside the gene matches: 15. Germline V lookup: CDR1 SEHNR, CDR2 FQNEAQ (reference sequence). This CDR3 is 19 amino acids long. In DNA, the CDR3 is TGTGCCAGCAGCTTAGTAACCGACAGGGGCCTTATCACTTACAATGAGCAGTTCTTC. It yields the protein CASSLVTDRGLITYNEQFF.

The table lists this clonotype with many counts. The rearrangement uses TRBV19 and TRBJ2-1; a weak D match, TRBD2 (6 bases). V gave up 10 bases and J gave up 4 bases, with 26 bases separating them. Germline V gene lookup returns CDR1 LNHDA and CDR2 SQIVND (reference sequence). The CDR3 sequence is 17 residues long. The CDR3 is CATGSWTGTPRYNEQFF. CDR3 in DNA: TGTGCCACCGGTAGTTGGACCGGGACTCCTCGTTACAATGAGCAGTTCTTC. The variable domain in full, completed from reference TRBV19 and TRBJ2-1, reads DGGITQSPKYLFRKEGQNVTLSCEQNLNHDAMYWYRQDPGQGLRLIYYSQIVNDFQKGDIAEGYSVSREKKESFPLTVTSAQKNPTAFYLCATGSWTGTPRYNEQFFGPGTRLTVL.

The chain uses TRBV2 and TRBJ2-2, with D perhaps TRBD1 or TRBD2 (5 bases each). The CDR3 has 15 amino acids. Trimming cost V 0 bases and J 4 bases, with 9 bases left between them. The germline V gene encodes CDR1 SNHLY and CDR2 FYNNEI. Written as DNA, the CDR3 is TGTGCCAGCAGTGAAGCCGGGGCCATCACCGGGGAGCTGTTTTTT. It is translated as CASSEAGAITGELFF.

At least ten counts were recorded for this clonotype. The genes are TRBV6-2 or TRBV6-3 and TRBJ2-3, with D possibly matching TRBD2 (7 bases). CDR1 is MNHEY, CDR2 SVGEGT, per germline. The CDR3 covers 15 residues. Trimming stripped 4 bases from V and 5 bases from J, with 16 bases between. The CDR3 reads CASSWRGGGGDTQYF. CDR3 DNA sequence: TGTGCCAGCAGTTGGAGGGGGGGCGGTGGAGATACGCAGTATTTT.

This clonotype was seen many times. The rearrangement links TRBV7-9 to TRBJ1-1; D is uncertain. V was trimmed by 7 bases and J by 4 bases, leaving 13 bases between them. CDR3 length equals 13 residues. Germline V lookup: CDR1 SEHNR, CDR2 FQNEAQ (reference sequence). The CDR3 region is CASNLFLGTEAFF. CDR3 coding DNA: TGTGCCAGCAACCTTTTTCTGGGCACTGAAGCTTTCTTT.

The rearrangement uses TRBV20-1 and TRBJ2-7; D is perhaps TRBD2 (6 bases). The CDR3 contains 13 residues. Trimming left V 1 base short and J 4 bases short, with 11 bases between. Per germline, CDR1 DFQATT and CDR2 SNEGSKA (reference sequence). CDR3 DNA sequence: TGCAGTGCTAGAGTGGCAGGGACTTACGAGCAGTACTTC. It yields the protein CSARVAGTYEQYF.